This TCR beta chain was identified in a study of T-cell memory formation after mild COVID-19. TCRdb redid the calling of the 5' RACE reads with MiXCR, one entry per CDR3 protein. This sample carries approximately 350,000 distinct CDR3 sequences, approximately 15% of them seen once, and the ten largest clones take around a fifth. After removal of 2 bases from V and 0 bases from J, the junction contained 7 bases not matched to a gene. The length of the CDR3 is 17 residues. CDR1 DFQATT and CDR2 SNEGSKA come from the germline V gene (reference sequence). This TCR was recovered from a man younger than 35 who had mild COVID-19 (a few samples of this study predate the infection). Cell type and time point are not known. This sequence joins TRBV20-1 and TRBJ1-5; the match to TRBD1 covers 10 bases. The sample was PBMCs or a T cell subset sorted from them (not recorded which). CDR3: CSARRGQGIPSNQPQHF. The CDR3, as DNA: TGCAGTGCTAGACGGGGACAGGGGATCCCTAGCAATCAGCCCCAGCATTTT.